These 24 T cell receptor beta chains were all obtained from the same sample, sequenced in a study of T cell repertoires in cytomegalovirus infection (dated by TCRdb to about 2019). The sequencer was an Illumina HiSeq 1500. TCRdb reprocessed the public reads (quality trimming at Q25 with fastp, clone calling with MiXCR) and kept in-frame beta chains. Records with the same CDR3 protein are collapsed into one entry carrying the most frequent genes and DNA. For this sample the table gives approximately 310,000 distinct CDR3 sequences, of which roughly 25% were detected only once. The ten largest clones represent more than 10% of the sample. The sample's treatment or condition label is to be understood as: in vitro stimulation with specific CMV peptide epitopes to enrich CMV-specific T cells. These receptors are not linked to any known antigen. The sample in question was cultured PBMCs, obtained from culture after CMV antigen stimulation. The source is a human donor in good health (CMV status not recorded). Some clones in this sample may be carry-over from other donors' samples.

This clonotype was picked up a small number of times. V and J are TRBV4-1 and TRBJ2-5, with D perhaps TRBD2 (5 bases). Deletions cut 2 bases from V and 2 bases from J, with 12 bases between. CDR3 length equals 15 residues. Germline CDR1 MGHRA, CDR2 YSYEKL. The CDR3 reads CASSQHASKQETQYF. The CDR3 DNA sequence: TGCGCCAGCAGCCAACACGCTAGCAAACAAGAGACCCAGTACTTC.

In its sample, this clonotype was seen a few times. The chain combines TRBV19 with TRBJ1-2; D may be TRBD1 (5 bases). The CDR3 spans 15 residues. V was cut by 1 base and J by 5 bases, with 14 bases left in between. Germline-derived CDR1 and CDR2 are LNHDA and SQIVND (reference sequence). The CDR3 sequence is CASSIVGATGYGYTF. As DNA, the CDR3 is TGTGCCAGTAGTATAGTTGGGGCAACTGGGTATGGCTACACCTTC.

This clonotype was seen at least ten times. The V gene is TRBV7-2, the J gene TRBJ2-3; no clear D. Germline CDR1 SGHTA, CDR2 FQGNSA. The CDR3 extends over 11 amino acids. V lost 5 bases and J lost 9, with 9 bases in between. As DNA, the CDR3 is TGTGCCAGCAGCCAGGCCCAAACGCAGTATTTT. This sequence encodes CASSQAQTQYF.

In its sample, this clonotype was seen many times. The rearrangement joins TRBV7-2 to TRBJ2-1; TRBD2 matches at 8 bases. CDR3 length: 13 amino acids. Trimming at V came to 5 bases and at J to 9 bases, leaving 6 bases not matched to a gene. Germline V gene data show CDR1 as SGHTA and CDR2 as FQGNSA. CDR3 protein: CASSTGLAAEQFF. The CDR3, as DNA: TGTGCCAGCAGCACCGGACTAGCCGCTGAGCAGTTCTTC.

This clonotype was counted many times. The rearrangement uses TRBV19 and TRBJ2-7, with D hard to call. This CDR3 contains 13 residues. Germline-derived CDR1 and CDR2 are LNHDA and SQIVND (reference sequence). V was cut by 3 bases and J by 2 bases, with 8 bases left in between. Written as DNA, the CDR3 is TGTGCCAGTAGTATGGGTCGTCCCTACGAGCAGTACTTC. Amino acid sequence: CASSMGRPYEQYF.

V is TRBV20-1 and J is TRBJ2-1; 9 nucleotides agree with TRBD1. There are 17 residues in the CDR3. Germline CDR1 DFQATT, CDR2 SNEGSKA (reference sequence). The J segment lost 10 bases and the V segment lost 5 bases, leaving 21 bases of the junction unmatched. The CDR3 protein is CSAPSAPGTGPLGEQFF. CDR3 coding DNA: TGCAGTGCTCCTTCTGCCCCCGGGACAGGGCCCCTCGGGGAGCAGTTCTTC.

This clonotype was recorded many times. J is TRBJ1-1 and V is TRBV7-2, with a possible D match to TRBD1 (6 bases). Germline values: CDR1 SGHTA, CDR2 FQGNSA. V lost 5 bases to trimming and J lost 3 bases, with 10 bases between them. The CDR3 sequence is 13 residues long. CDR3 nucleotide sequence: TGTGCCAGCAGCGCGGACAGATACACTGAAGCTTTCTTT. It translates to CASSADRYTEAFF.

This clonotype was observed a few times. The chain uses TRBV12-3 or TRBV12-4 and TRBJ1-2; TRBD1 matches 8 bases. J gave up 8 bases and V 5 bases, and 10 bases lay outside the gene matches. This CDR3 region has 14 residues. The CDR3 here is CASSVHDRGGGYTF. CDR3 sequence (DNA): TGTGCCAGCAGTGTCCACGACAGGGGTGGGGGCTACACCTTC.

The CDR3 DNA reads TGTGCCAGCAGCCAAGAATGGACAGATCAGCCCCAGCATTTT. This encodes CASSQEWTDQPQHF. The chain has TRBV14 and TRBJ1-5, with D maybe TRBD1 (6 bases). Germline V lookup: CDR1 SGHDN, CDR2 FVKESK. The CDR3 extends over 14 amino acids. Trimming took 0 bases from V and 5 from J, leaving 8 bases between them.

The gene calls are TRBV28 and TRBJ2-5; TRBD1 agrees at 11 bases. V was clipped by 7 bases and J by 4 bases; unmatched bases: 17. The CDR3 length is 18 residues. CDR1 is MDHEN, CDR2 SYDVKM, per germline. The CDR3 DNA reads as TGTGCCAGCACCGGGACAGGGGGTAGCGGGAGAGGGCCAGAGACCCAGTACTTC. Translating gives CASTGTGGSGRGPETQYF.

This clonotype was counted many times. The CDR3 bases are TGTGCCAGCAGCCTTGGACCCATCTATGGCTACACCTTC. Translated, it gives CASSLGPIYGYTF. V gene TRBV7-2 combines with J gene TRBJ1-2, with D unclear. The V end was cut by 5 bases, the J end by 4 bases, with 11 bases between. This CDR3 contains 13 residues. The germline V gene encodes CDR1 SGHTA and CDR2 FQGNSA.

This clonotype was picked up a small number of times. The chain recombines TRBV4-2 with TRBJ1-4, with D maybe TRBD1 (6 bases). This CDR3 has 15 residues. Trimming stripped 0 bases from V and 7 bases from J, with 12 bases between. Germline loops: CDR1 LGHNA, CDR2 YNFKEQ. CDR3 loop: CASSQDPGDVEKLFF. CDR3 DNA: TGTGCCAGCAGCCAAGATCCAGGGGATGTTGAAAAACTGTTTTTT.

The chain is built from TRBV6-2 or TRBV6-3 and TRBJ2-7; no clear D. The CDR3 has 14 residues. Looked up from germline, CDR1 is MNHEY and CDR2 is SVGEGT. Trimming cost V 2 bases and J 3 bases, with 11 bases left between them. The CDR3 here is CASSYTAEGYEQYV. CDR3 nucleotides: TGTGCCAGCAGTTACACGGCAGAAGGCTACGAGCAGTACGTC.

The chain uses TRBV10-3 and TRBJ2-1, with 11 nucleotides matching TRBD2. V was clipped by 9 bases and J by 6 bases; unmatched bases: 19. CDR3 length: 18 residues. Germline assignment: CDR1 ENHRY and CDR2 SYGVKD. CDR3 region: CAIKTSGSRSGNINEQFF. The CDR3 DNA sequence: TGTGCCATAAAAACTAGCGGGAGCCGATCGGGGAATATCAATGAGCAGTTCTTC.

The CDR3 DNA reads as TGCGCCAGCAGCCCGGGACTAGCGGGAGGTGGGAGTGAGCAGTTCTTC. This translates into CASSPGLAGGGSEQFF. The rearrangement uses TRBV5-1 and TRBJ2-1; 15 nucleotides match TRBD2. Germline V gives CDR1 SGHRS, CDR2 YFSETQ. The CDR3 is 16 residues long. Germline trimming cut 4 bases from V and 9 bases from J; bases unmatched to any gene: 8.

V is TRBV5-1 and J is TRBJ2-1; D is unclear. The length of the CDR3 is 12 residues. Trimming removed 5 bases at V and 6 bases at J, with 9 bases between. Germline CDR1 is SGHRS and CDR2 is YFSETQ. CDR3 amino acids: CASRSRINEQFF. In nucleotides, the CDR3 is TGCGCCAGCAGAAGCAGGATCAATGAGCAGTTCTTC.

Only a few counts were recorded for this clonotype. Written as DNA, the CDR3 is TGTGCCAGTAGGACTGTTGACAGAGGCACTGAAGCTTTCTTT. Amino acid sequence: CASRTVDRGTEAFF. The chain has TRBV19 and TRBJ1-1, with a possible D match to TRBD1 (5 bases). Trimming removed 6 bases at V and 4 bases at J, with 15 bases between. Germline CDR1 and CDR2: LNHDA and SQIVND (reference sequence). The CDR3 extends over 14 amino acids.

The chain's CDR3 is CSARSDVGGVYEQFF. The CDR3 DNA reads as TGCAGTGCTAGGTCGGACGTGGGGGGAGTATATGAGCAGTTCTTC. V gene TRBV20-1 combines with J gene TRBJ2-1; D might be TRBD2 (6 bases). Trimming shortened V by 3 bases and J by 8 bases, and 20 bases separated the two germline ends. Germline V gene lookup returns CDR1 DFQATT and CDR2 SNEGSKA (reference sequence). The CDR3 consists of 15 residues.

A single count supports this clonotype. The J gene is TRBJ2-5, the V gene TRBV20-1; D ambiguous. Germline V CDR1 and CDR2: DFQATT, SNEGSKA (reference sequence). The CDR3 is 11 residues long. Trimming stripped 2 bases from V and 5 bases from J, with 6 bases between. The CDR3 DNA reads TGCAGTGCTAGACAAAGGGAGACCCAGTACTTC. It specifies CSARQRETQYF.

J is TRBJ2-7 and V is TRBV5-4, with D tentatively TRBD1 or TRBD2 (5 bases each). V was trimmed by 4 bases and J by 0 bases, leaving 17 bases between them. The CDR3 has 16 residues. Germline CDR1 and CDR2: SGHNT and YYREEE (reference sequence). In DNA form, the CDR3 reads TGTGCCAGCAGCCCAACAGGCGGAGGCCGCTCCTACGAGCAGTACTTC. This gives the protein CASSPTGGGRSYEQYF.

V is TRBV14 and J is TRBJ2-1; a weak D match, TRBD2 (6 bases). The CDR3 loop spans 22 amino acids. V lost 4 bases and J lost 0, with 31 bases in between. Germline V CDR1 and CDR2: SGHDN, FVKESK. The CDR3 region has the DNA TGTGCCAGCAGCCCAGCGCCCGGGAGCCTAGCTCAAACTCTTAGCTCCTACAATGAGCAGTTCTTC. Translating gives CASSPAPGSLAQTLSSYNEQFF.

This chain connects TRBV2 to TRBJ2-3, with 7 bases identical to TRBD2. Trimming removed 4 bases from V and 2 bases from J; junction bases left unmatched: 6. The CDR3 consists of 15 residues. Per the germline V gene, CDR1 is SNHLY and CDR2 is FYNNEI. CDR3 DNA: TGTGCCAGCAGTGTAACCGGGACTAACACAGATACGCAGTATTTT. This codes for CASSVTGTNTDTQYF.

The chain recombines TRBV20-1 with TRBJ2-3; a weak D match, TRBD1 (7 bases). The CDR3 is 14 residues long. The germline V and J ends were trimmed by 6 bases and 5 bases, with 18 bases remaining between them. CDR1 is DFQATT, CDR2 SNEGSKA, per germline (reference sequence). In DNA form, the CDR3 reads TGCAGTGCCTTCTATCGACAGGGAGGAGATACGCAGTATTTT. Its translation: CSAFYRQGGDTQYF.

This chain connects TRBV20-1 to TRBJ2-3; TRBD2 might be the D (6 bases). CDR3 length: 13 amino acids. CDR1 and CDR2 from the germline V gene are DFQATT and SNEGSKA (reference sequence). V was shortened by 5 bases and J by 2 bases, with 11 bases between the two germline ends. The CDR3 loop reads CSAGGTFTDTQYF. The CDR3 region has the DNA TGCAGTGCTGGAGGGACTTTCACAGATACGCAGTATTTT.